These 8 T cell receptor beta chains originate from one sample sequenced in a study of T cell responses to AZD1222 COVID-19 vaccine. Profiling relied on immunoSEQ multiplex PCR, and the TCRdb table lists in-frame clones only, not all of them. Of under 200,000 clones in the sample, 90% were seen once. The sample was peripheral blood, taken on day 0 of AZD1222 vaccination. Every receptor here comes from an adult in good health.

The chain couples TRBV28 to TRBJ1-4; D possibly corresponds to TRBD1 (5 bases). The CDR3 sequence is 14 residues long. CDR1 is MDHEN and CDR2 is SYDVKM in the germline V gene. Trimming pared 6 bases from V and 7 bases from J, leaving 15 bases between. The CDR3 loop reads CASSYRTGVEKLFF. Written as DNA, the CDR3 is TGTGCCAGCAGCTACCGAACAGGAGTTGAAAAACTGTTTTTT.

This clone was seen only once. CDR3 protein: CASNSLGGWAFF. As DNA, the CDR3 is TGTGCCAGCAATTCCTTAGGGGGGTGGGCTTTCTTT. This rearrangement joins TRBV12-3 or TRBV12-4 to TRBJ1-1, with a possible D match to TRBD1 (6 bases). The length of the CDR3 is 12 residues. The V end was cut by 7 bases, the J end by 11 bases, with 17 bases between.

V and J are TRBV5-5 and TRBJ1-2; D not resolved. Looked up from germline, CDR1 is SGHKS and CDR2 is YYEKEE (reference sequence). This CDR3 contains 14 residues. The V end was cut by 0 bases, the J end by 7 bases, with 13 bases between. The CDR3 loop reads CASSLGPPAIGYTF. CDR3 DNA: TGTGCCAGCAGCTTGGGGCCGCCGGCGATTGGCTACACCTTC.

This clone was counted only a few times. The chain couples TRBV19 to TRBJ2-1; TRBD1 or TRBD2 may be the D gene (5 bases each). Trimming removed 2 bases from V and 5 bases from J, with 16 bases in between. Germline loops: CDR1 LNHDA, CDR2 SQIVND (reference sequence). The CDR3 consists of 16 residues. The CDR3 region has the DNA TGTGCCAGTAGTATAAGGATTTCCGGGACCCACAATGAGCAGTTCTTC. Translating it yields CASSIRISGTHNEQFF.

This clone occurred a few times. The chain combines TRBV29-1 with TRBJ1-2; possible D gene TRBD1, 5 bases. The germline V gene has CDR1 SQVTM and CDR2 ANQGSEA. This CDR3 has 12 residues. V was shortened by 4 bases and J by 4 bases, with 10 bases between the two germline ends. The CDR3 reads CSVVTVLYGYTF. The CDR3 nucleotides are TGCAGCGTTGTGACAGTACTCTATGGCTACACCTTC. Supplemented by reference TRBV29-1 and TRBJ1-2, the full variable domain reads SAVISQKPSRDICQRGTSLTIQCQVDSQVTMMFWYRQQPGQSLTLIATANQGSEATYESGFVIDKFPISRPNLTFSTLTVSNMSPEDSSIYLCSVVTVLYGYTFGSGTRLTVV.

This CDR3 reads CASSSLDREAMPQHF. The CDR3 DNA reads TGTGCCAGCAGTTCTTTAGACAGGGAGGCGATGCCCCAGCATTTT. The V and J genes are TRBV6-2 or TRBV6-3 and TRBJ1-5, with 7 bases lining up with TRBD1. The V segment lost 4 bases and the J segment 9 bases; nucleotides outside the gene matches: 12. The CDR3 length is 15 residues. Germline V lookup: CDR1 MNHEY, CDR2 SVGEGT.

The CDR3: CAISESVLGVEGRTEAFF. CDR3 coding DNA: TGTGCCATCAGTGAGTCGGTGTTGGGGGTTGAGGGGCGCACTGAAGCTTTCTTT. This chain uses TRBV10-3 with TRBJ1-1; the D gene is possibly TRBD1 (5 bases). Germline V gene lookup returns CDR1 ENHRY and CDR2 SYGVKD. The CDR3 has 18 amino acids. Trimming removed 0 bases from V and 4 bases from J, with 21 bases in between.

The chain combines TRBV2 with TRBJ1-4; no clear D. The CDR3 length is 15 residues. Germline CDR1 and CDR2: SNHLY and FYNNEI. Trimming cost V 3 bases and J 2 bases, with 10 bases left between them. CDR3 loop: CASSDLTATNEKLFF. The CDR3 bases are TGTGCCAGCAGTGACCTCACAGCGACTAATGAAAAACTGTTTTTT.